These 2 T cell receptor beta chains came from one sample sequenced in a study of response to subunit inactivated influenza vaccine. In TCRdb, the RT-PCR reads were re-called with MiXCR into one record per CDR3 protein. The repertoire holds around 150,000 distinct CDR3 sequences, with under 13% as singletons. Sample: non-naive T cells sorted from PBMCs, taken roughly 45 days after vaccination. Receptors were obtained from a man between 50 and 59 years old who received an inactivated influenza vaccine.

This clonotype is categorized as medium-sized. CDR3 sequence reads: CASSQVPGSTDTQYF. The CDR3 coding sequence is TGCGCCAGCAGCCAAGTCCCCGGATCTACAGATACGCAGTATTTT. The genes are TRBV4-3 and TRBJ2-3; no firm D call. Trimming took 1 base from V and 3 from J, leaving 11 bases between them. The CDR3 is made up of 15 amino acids. Germline assignment: CDR1 LGHNA and CDR2 YSLEER.

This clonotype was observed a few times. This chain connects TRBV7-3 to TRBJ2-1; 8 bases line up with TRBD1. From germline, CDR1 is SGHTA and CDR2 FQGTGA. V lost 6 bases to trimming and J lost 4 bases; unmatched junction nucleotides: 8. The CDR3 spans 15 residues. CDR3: CASSPGTGHYNEQFF. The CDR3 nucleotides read TGTGCCAGCAGTCCCGGGACAGGTCATTACAATGAGCAGTTCTTC.